This T cell receptor (beta chain) emerged from a study of cytomegalovirus exposure and HLA in healthy donors. Broader study findings: Most sequenced TCRs were rare (though some public TCRs occurred in many donors).

The CDR3 has 18 amino acids. With 60 Vbeta and 13 Jbeta primers, the PCR was carried out. The table came from immunoSEQ multiplex PCR; TCRdb's copy has only in-frame clones and leaves some out. Of about 150,000 clones listed, 70% to 80% are singletons. As for this clone: Its antigen is unknown.

The chain has TRBV21-1 and TRBJ2-6; the table names TRBD2, a call not compared with the DNA. TRBV21-1 is tagged as a pseudogene. The clonotype was recovered from a man aged 50-60 years in good health and CMV-seropositive. Sequenced material: PBMCs. CDR3 sequence (DNA): TGTGCCAGCAGCAAGACTAGCGGGATTTCCCCTGGGGCCAACGTCCTGACTTTC. Protein product: CASSKTSGISPGANVLTF.